This passage covers 25 T cell receptor beta chains from one sample sequenced in a study of blood T cell repertoires in COVID-19. Measured with immunoSEQ multiplex PCR; TCRdb has only the in-frame clones, and not every one. The data hold about 280,000 clones, with 75% to 90% observed a single time. Specimen: peripheral blood. The receptors come from a woman in her 70s with COVID-19, enrolled during active disease.

The chain combines TRBV9 with TRBJ1-2, with TRBD1 as a possible D gene (6 bases). This CDR3 spans 14 amino acids. Deletions cut 3 bases from V and 4 bases from J, with 13 bases between. In germline, CDR1 is SGDLS, CDR2 YYNGEE. Here the CDR3 DNA reads TGTGCCAGCAGCGATAGCAGGGGCTCCTATGGCTACACCTTC. It translates to CASSDSRGSYGYTF.

V is TRBV19 and J is TRBJ1-2; a possible D gene is TRBD1 (6 bases). The CDR3 is 13 residues long. Germline CDR1 LNHDA, CDR2 SQIVND (reference sequence). Trimming took off 1 base at V and 8 bases at J, with 11 bases between the two ends. CDR3 sequence (DNA): TGTGCCAGTAGTATAGTGGGGGCCGGAGGCTACACCTTC. This sequence encodes CASSIVGAGGYTF.

The chain uses TRBV5-1 and TRBJ1-5, with TRBD1 matching 12 bases. The CDR3 length is 20 residues. Trimming removed 4 bases from V and 11 bases from J; junction bases left unmatched: 25. Germline assignment: CDR1 SGHRS and CDR2 YFSETQ. In DNA form, the CDR3 reads TGCGCCAGCAGCGGGACAGGGGGCAATCCCGGCAAGGGGAGAATATCGTCCCAGCATTTT. Translation: CASSGTGGNPGKGRISSQHF.

V is TRBV24-1 and J is TRBJ2-2; 7 bases are a match to TRBD2. This CDR3 spans 15 amino acids. Trimming at V came to 4 bases and at J to 6 bases, leaving 7 bases not matched to a gene. The germline V gene encodes CDR1 KGHDR and CDR2 SFDVKD. The CDR3 loop reads CATSDPGRPAGELFF. The CDR3 DNA follows: TGTGCCACCAGTGACCCCGGGAGGCCGGCCGGGGAGCTGTTTTTT.

V and J are TRBV11-3 and TRBJ2-1; 7 bases match TRBD1. Germline values: CDR1 SGHNT, CDR2 YENEEA. After removal of 4 bases from V and 3 bases from J, the junction contained 0 bases not matched to a gene. There are 13 residues in the CDR3. CDR3 in amino acids: CASSSGGYNEQFF. The DNA of the CDR3 is TGTGCCAGCAGCTCAGGGGGCTACAATGAGCAGTTCTTC.

This clone was observed a few times. This sample also contains other DNA sequences that code for the same CDR3. The rearrangement links TRBV18 to TRBJ2-1, with 9 bases identical to TRBD1. CDR1 is KGHSH, CDR2 LQKENI, per germline. J gave up 7 bases and V 3 bases, and 4 bases lay outside the gene matches. CDR3 length: 14 amino acids. The CDR3 sequence is CASSPGQGGNEQFF. The CDR3 region has the DNA TGTGCCAGCTCACCGGGACAGGGCGGGAATGAGCAGTTCTTC.

The chain links TRBV12-3 or TRBV12-4 to TRBJ1-1; D ambiguous. With 2 bases removed from V and 4 bases from J, the gap between germline ends came to 8 bases. The CDR3 has 13 residues. The CDR3 region has the DNA TGTGCCAGCAGTTTATTTGAGGGCACTGAAGCTTTCTTT. Amino acids: CASSLFEGTEAFF.

The J gene is TRBJ2-5, the V gene TRBV4-1; 10 nucleotides agree with TRBD2. V was clipped by 0 bases and J by 7 bases; unmatched bases: 11. The CDR3 length is 17 residues. CDR1 MGHRA and CDR2 YSYEKL come from the germline V gene. The CDR3 nucleotides are TGCGCCAGCAGCCAAGATGGAGTAGCGGGGGGCCCCGTGACCCAGTACTTC. Amino acid sequence: CASSQDGVAGGPVTQYF.

This chain joins TRBV4-3 and TRBJ2-1, with a weak D call TRBD2 (5 bases). Trimming left V 0 bases short and J 5 bases short, with 8 bases between. CDR1 and CDR2 (germline): LGHNA, YSLEER. The CDR3 totals 14 residues. The CDR3 region has the DNA TGCGCCAGCAGCCAAGAGGACGGGGACAATGAGCAGTTCTTC. Its protein product is CASSQEDGDNEQFF.

The genes are TRBV4-3 and TRBJ2-7, with TRBD2 matching 10 bases. The CDR3 covers 18 residues. V lost 0 bases to trimming and J lost 0 bases; unmatched junction nucleotides: 8. The germline V gene encodes CDR1 LGHNA and CDR2 YSLEER. As DNA, the CDR3 is TGCGCCAGCAGCCAAGATCAGCGGGGGGGACCATTCTCCTACGAGCAGTACTTC. This encodes CASSQDQRGGPFSYEQYF.

V and J are TRBV5-1 and TRBJ2-5; a weak D match, TRBD2 (6 bases). This CDR3 is built from 15 residues. The germline V gene encodes CDR1 SGHRS and CDR2 YFSETQ. V lost 0 bases to trimming and J lost 0 bases, with 9 bases between them. The chain's CDR3 is CASSLGDSYQETQYF. CDR3 nucleotide sequence: TGCGCCAGCAGCTTGGGGGACTCCTACCAAGAGACCCAGTACTTC.

This chain links TRBV9 with TRBJ2-2; TRBD1 is a possible D gene (7 bases). V was cut by 4 bases and J by 7 bases, with 14 bases left in between. This CDR3 region has 14 residues. Germline values: CDR1 SGDLS, CDR2 YYNGEE. The CDR3, as DNA: TGTGCCAGCAGCTCAGGGGGGCTCGGCGGGGAGCTGTTTTTT. It is translated as CASSSGGLGGELFF. The whole variable domain, remainder taken from reference TRBV9 and TRBJ2-2, is DSGVTQTPKHLITATGQRVTLRCSPRSGDLSVYWYQQSLDQGLQFLIQYYNGEERAKGNILERFSAQQFPDLHSELNLSSLELGDSALYFCASSSGGLGGELFFGEGSRLTVL.

The chain recombines TRBV10-3 with TRBJ2-7, with 7 bases identical to TRBD2. V dropped 11 bases and J dropped 1; count of bases not matched to a gene: 5. Germline V gives CDR1 ENHRY, CDR2 SYGVKD. This CDR3 is built from 12 residues. The CDR3 here is CAASGDSYEQYF. CDR3 in DNA: TGTGCCGCCAGCGGGGATTCCTACGAGCAGTACTTC.

The gene calls are TRBV6-1 and TRBJ2-4; TRBD1 is a possible D gene (5 bases). Deletions cut 3 bases from V and 1 base from J, with 7 bases between. Germline loops: CDR1 MNHNS, CDR2 SASEGT. The length of the CDR3 is 14 residues. The CDR3 nucleotides are TGTGCCAGCAGTGAGCAGGGCGCCAAAAACATTCAGTACTTC. Translated: CASSEQGAKNIQYF.

The chain uses TRBV10-3 and TRBJ1-1, with a possible D match to TRBD1 (6 bases). The CDR3 consists of 14 residues. CDR1 and CDR2 from the germline V gene are ENHRY and SYGVKD. V was pared by 8 bases and J by 1 base, with 14 bases between. The CDR3 region is CAIGPGHTNTEAFF. The CDR3, as DNA: TGTGCCATCGGACCGGGACACACGAACACTGAAGCTTTCTTT.

The chain employs TRBV5-1 and TRBJ1-4; 7 positions agree with TRBD1. Germline-derived CDR1 and CDR2 are SGHRS and YFSETQ. The CDR3 loop spans 14 amino acids. The V and J ends lost 5 bases and 8 bases, in that order; junction bases with no gene match: 9. In DNA, the CDR3 is TGCGCCAGCAGTACTAGACAGGGAGGAGAAAAACTGTTTTTT. As protein: CASSTRQGGEKLFF.

In this sample, this clone turned up many times. V is TRBV28 and J is TRBJ1-2, with 7 bases matching TRBD1. From germline, CDR1 is MDHEN and CDR2 SYDVKM. J was trimmed by 2 bases and V by 8 bases; bases with no gene match: 11. The CDR3 has 15 residues. CDR3 protein: CASQPGTVGNYGYTF. CDR3 DNA: TGTGCCAGCCAACCCGGGACAGTGGGAAACTATGGCTACACCTTC.

The chain joins TRBV28 to TRBJ2-7; 10 bases are shared with TRBD1. J was trimmed by 5 bases and V by 10 bases; bases with no gene match: 11. The CDR3 runs 14 residues. The germline gives CDR1 MDHEN, CDR2 SYDVKM. CDR3: CATNDRGRSDEQYF. The CDR3 DNA reads TGTGCCACCAACGACAGGGGGCGATCGGACGAGCAGTACTTC.

V usage is TRBV7-2 and J usage is TRBJ1-5; no definite D call. The CDR3 has 16 amino acids. The V end lost 3 bases, the J end lost 0 bases, and 12 bases lay between the germline ends. Germline-derived CDR1 and CDR2 are SGHTA and FQGNSA. CDR3 coding DNA: TGTGCCAGCAGCTTGGGCAGAATCTATAGCAATCAGCCCCAGCATTTT. This translates into CASSLGRIYSNQPQHF. Combining the CDR3 with reference TRBV7-2 and TRBJ1-5 gives the whole variable domain GAGVSQSPSNKVTEKGKDVELRCDPISGHTALYWYRQSLGQGLEFLIYFQGNSAPDKSGLPSDRFSAERTGGSVSTLTIQRTQQEDSAVYLCASSLGRIYSNQPQHFGDGTRLSIL.

The chain uses TRBV27 and TRBJ2-7; 8 nucleotides agree with TRBD2. CDR3 length: 15 amino acids. V was pared by 0 bases and J by 4 bases, with 5 bases of the junction left unmatched. CDR1 is MNHEY, CDR2 SMNVEV, per germline (reference sequence). This CDR3 is CASSLSSGGFYEQYF. The DNA of the CDR3 is TGTGCCAGCAGTTTATCGAGCGGGGGATTTTACGAGCAGTACTTC.

This chain links TRBV5-1 with TRBJ2-2, with TRBD2 matching 7 bases. Losses at the gene ends were 0 bases for V and 5 bases for J; bases not matched to a gene: 4. The CDR3 runs 15 residues. Per the germline V gene, CDR1 is SGHRS and CDR2 is YFSETQ. The CDR3 protein is CASSLGSSGTGELFF. CDR3 sequence (DNA): TGCGCCAGCAGCTTGGGCTCTAGCGGAACCGGGGAGCTGTTTTTT.

The chain has TRBV3-1 (or the pseudogene TRBV3-2) and TRBJ1-3, with unresolved D. The CDR3 contains 14 residues. Trimming left V 4 bases short and J 0 bases short, with 7 bases between. The germline V gene has CDR1 LGHDT and CDR2 YNNKEL (reference sequence). CDR3 bases: TGTGCCAGCAGCCCGCAGAACTCTGGAAACACCATATATTTT. It is translated as CASSPQNSGNTIYF.

This clone showed up just once. This chain links TRBV9 with TRBJ1-2; D remains unclear. V dropped 0 bases and J dropped 8 bases, with 14 bases sitting between them. This CDR3 contains 14 residues. CDR1 is SGDLS, CDR2 YYNGEE, per germline. The CDR3 reads CASSVGRGQEGYTF. The DNA for the CDR3 is TGTGCCAGCAGCGTAGGTCGGGGTCAAGAGGGCTACACCTTC.

The chain has TRBV19 and TRBJ1-6; 12 bases fit TRBD1. Germline CDR1 reads LNHDA; CDR2 reads SQIVND (reference sequence). This CDR3 is 16 amino acids long. V lost 6 bases to trimming and J lost 9 bases; unmatched junction nucleotides: 9. The CDR3 is CASSAGQGAYGSPLHF. The CDR3 bases are TGTGCCAGTAGCGCGGGACAGGGGGCCTATGGTTCACCCCTCCACTTT. The whole variable domain, filled in from reference TRBV19 and TRBJ1-6, reads DGGITQSPKYLFRKEGQNVTLSCEQNLNHDAMYWYRQDPGQGLRLIYYSQIVNDFQKGDIAEGYSVSREKKESFPLTVTSAQKNPTAFYLCASSAGQGAYGSPLHFGNGTRLTVT.

The chain recombines TRBV29-1 with TRBJ2-3, with 12 bases that match TRBD2. This CDR3 spans 14 amino acids. Trimming removed 4 bases from V and 3 bases from J; junction bases left unmatched: 2. The V gene's germline CDR1 is SQVTM and CDR2 ANQGSEA. Written as DNA, the CDR3 is TGCAGCGTTGTTCTAGCGGGGGGGACAGATACGCAGTATTTT. This translates into CSVVLAGGTDTQYF.